A selection of T cell receptor beta chains follows, all from one sample in a study of blood T cells in healthy people across ages. TCRdb re-called the 5' RACE reads with MiXCR, one entry per CDR3 protein. The sample has under 950,000 distinct CDR3 sequences, 22% seen once. The sequencing input was blood. These receptors were collected from a man aged 65 to 79 in good health. CDR3s include the opening cysteine and the closing phenylalanine or tryptophan. The D gene is left open where the match is weak. Size tells how often a clone was seen (once, few, many) or the class of an expanded clone, and some rows leave it out.

cdr3_nt: TGTGCCAGCAGTGTATCTCGGCCACCGAATCAGCCCCAGCATTTT; cdr3_aa: CASSVSRPPNQPQHF; d_call: .; clone_size: .; j_call: TRBJ1-5; v_call: TRBV2
cdr3_nt: TGCGCCAGCGGCCACGGGGACTCCACAGATACGCAGTATTTT; cdr3_aa: CASGHGDSTDTQYF; d_call: .; clone_size: .; j_call: TRBJ2-3; v_call: TRBV5-1
cdr3_nt: TGTGCCAGCAATGTACTGCCCGGGGCCAACGTCCTGACTTTC; cdr3_aa: CASNVLPGANVLTF; d_call: .; clone_size: few; j_call: TRBJ2-6; v_call: TRBV2
cdr3_nt: TGTGCCAGCTCACCCGACTGGTTTGATGATGGCTACACCTTC; cdr3_aa: CASSPDWFDDGYTF; d_call: .; clone_size: few; j_call: TRBJ1-2; v_call: TRBV18
cdr3_nt: TGCAGTGCTAGAGATGTTGGGGGGGTCCTGTACGAGCAGTACTTC; cdr3_aa: CSARDVGGVLYEQYF; d_call: TRBD2; clone_size: .; j_call: TRBJ2-7; v_call: TRBV20-1
cdr3_nt: TGCGCCAGCAGCTTGGAGGGAACGGTCGGAGCTGAAAAACTGTTTTTT; cdr3_aa: CASSLEGTVGAEKLFF; d_call: .; clone_size: .; j_call: TRBJ1-4; v_call: TRBV5-1
cdr3_nt: TGTGCCAGCAGGCCTACTTCCGGTGAGCAGTTCTTC; cdr3_aa: CASRPTSGEQFF; d_call: .; clone_size: many; j_call: TRBJ2-1; v_call: TRBV7-9
cdr3_nt: TGTGCCAGTAGTATTGTACAGGACTCCTACGAGCAGTACTTC; cdr3_aa: CASSIVQDSYEQYF; d_call: .; clone_size: few; j_call: TRBJ2-7; v_call: TRBV19
cdr3_nt: TGTGCCAGCAGTTTACATCCGACTGAGAACTATGGCTACACCTTC; cdr3_aa: CASSLHPTENYGYTF; d_call: .; clone_size: .; j_call: TRBJ1-2; v_call: TRBV12-3/TRBV12-4
cdr3_nt: TGCGCCAGCAGCTTGGCCCTTATGAACACTGAAGCTTTCTTT; cdr3_aa: CASSLALMNTEAFF; d_call: .; clone_size: .; j_call: TRBJ1-1; v_call: TRBV5-1
cdr3_nt: TGCAGTGCTAGGTCGGGACAGGTAAAAGATGGCTACACCTTC; cdr3_aa: CSARSGQVKDGYTF; d_call: TRBD1; clone_size: few; j_call: TRBJ1-2; v_call: TRBV20-1
cdr3_nt: TGTGCCAGCAGGAAAAACAAGGAGCTCTCTGGAAACACCATATATTTT; cdr3_aa: CASRKNKELSGNTIYF; d_call: .; clone_size: .; j_call: TRBJ1-3; v_call: TRBV6-1
cdr3_nt: TGTGCCAGCAGCTTAGCCTCCCCCCCGGATACGCAGTATTTT; cdr3_aa: CASSLASPPDTQYF; d_call: .; clone_size: few; j_call: TRBJ2-3; v_call: TRBV7-7
cdr3_nt: TGTGCCAGCAGCGAAAGGGACAGCCCCTACGAGCAGTACTTC; cdr3_aa: CASSERDSPYEQYF; d_call: TRBD1; clone_size: .; j_call: TRBJ2-7; v_call: TRBV7-9
cdr3_nt: TGCAGCGTTGAAGGAGGGGACAGGGGACCCTACGAGCAGTACTTC; cdr3_aa: CSVEGGDRGPYEQYF; d_call: TRBD1; clone_size: many; j_call: TRBJ2-7; v_call: TRBV29-1
cdr3_nt: TGTGCCAGCAGCTTAGCTGGGCAGGCGTGGGGCCTTCGTGAAAAACTGTTTTTT; cdr3_aa: CASSLAGQAWGLREKLFF; d_call: .; clone_size: .; j_call: TRBJ1-4; v_call: TRBV7-9
cdr3_nt: TGTGCCAGCAGCCGCCGGGACCGAACTTCCTACGAGCAGTACTTC; cdr3_aa: CASSRRDRTSYEQYF; d_call: .; clone_size: many; j_call: TRBJ2-7; v_call: TRBV3-1
cdr3_nt: TGTGCCATCAGTGAGCGGGGGACCACAGATACGCAGTATTTT; cdr3_aa: CAISERGTTDTQYF; d_call: .; clone_size: few; j_call: TRBJ2-3; v_call: TRBV10-3
cdr3_nt: TGTGCCAGCAGCACTATCCGGGACTCAGGCACAGATACGCAGTATTTT; cdr3_aa: CASSTIRDSGTDTQYF; d_call: .; clone_size: .; j_call: TRBJ2-3; v_call: TRBV7-6
cdr3_nt: TGTGCCAGCAGCTTAGGGTGGGGCAGAACCTACGAGCAGTACTTC; cdr3_aa: CASSLGWGRTYEQYF; d_call: .; clone_size: few; j_call: TRBJ2-7; v_call: TRBV14
cdr3_nt: TGTGCCAGCAGTTTGAGGACAGGGGAAAACACTGAAGCTTTCTTT; cdr3_aa: CASSLRTGENTEAFF; d_call: TRBD1; clone_size: .; j_call: TRBJ1-1; v_call: TRBV12-3/TRBV12-4
cdr3_nt: TGTGCCAGCAGCTTAAGTCCCCTAGCGGCCTCCTACAATGAGCAGTTCTTC; cdr3_aa: CASSLSPLAASYNEQFF; d_call: TRBD2; clone_size: few; j_call: TRBJ2-1; v_call: TRBV7-3
cdr3_nt: TGCAGTGCTAGTGGGACTAGCGGGCCCCAAGAGACCCAGTACTTC; cdr3_aa: CSASGTSGPQETQYF; d_call: TRBD2; clone_size: once; j_call: TRBJ2-5; v_call: TRBV20-1
cdr3_nt: TGTGCCAGCAGCCTCGCTAGCGGGGGAGATACGCAGTATTTT; cdr3_aa: CASSLASGGDTQYF; d_call: TRBD2; clone_size: once; j_call: TRBJ2-3; v_call: TRBV3-1
cdr3_nt: TGCAGTGCTAGAAAGACTAGCGGGGGGATGGATACGCAGTATTTT; cdr3_aa: CSARKTSGGMDTQYF; d_call: TRBD2; clone_size: few; j_call: TRBJ2-3; v_call: TRBV20-1
cdr3_nt: TGCAGTGCTAGCCTAGCTAACAACGAGCAGTACTTC; cdr3_aa: CSASLANNEQYF; d_call: .; clone_size: few; j_call: TRBJ2-7; v_call: TRBV20-1
cdr3_nt: TGCAGTGCTAGAGACCCCCCGACAGGTCCTCCGACCTTC; cdr3_aa: CSARDPPTGPPTF; d_call: .; clone_size: .; j_call: TRBJ1-2; v_call: TRBV20-1
cdr3_nt: TGTGCCAGTACCCAACCCACTAGCGGGGACACAGATACGCAGTATTTT; cdr3_aa: CASTQPTSGDTDTQYF; d_call: TRBD2; clone_size: .; j_call: TRBJ2-3; v_call: TRBV19
cdr3_nt: TGCGCCAGCAGCGAACTAGCGGGGGGGCACTACGAGCAGTACTTC; cdr3_aa: CASSELAGGHYEQYF; d_call: TRBD2; clone_size: .; j_call: TRBJ2-7; v_call: TRBV5-1
cdr3_nt: TGTGCCAGCAGCTTAGCCGGACAACGCTCCTACAATGAGCAGTTCTTC; cdr3_aa: CASSLAGQRSYNEQFF; d_call: .; clone_size: few; j_call: TRBJ2-1; v_call: TRBV7-9
cdr3_nt: TGTGCCAGCAGCCGCAGGGAAATAGCCAAAAACATTCAGTACTTC; cdr3_aa: CASSRREIAKNIQYF; d_call: .; clone_size: .; j_call: TRBJ2-4; v_call: TRBV11-2
cdr3_nt: TGTGCCAGCAGTTACGACCCAAATTCACCCCTCCACTTT; cdr3_aa: CASSYDPNSPLHF; d_call: .; clone_size: .; j_call: TRBJ1-6; v_call: TRBV6-5
cdr3_nt: TGTGCCAGCAGTCGGAACAGGGGGAGCACTGAAGCTTTCTTT; cdr3_aa: CASSRNRGSTEAFF; d_call: TRBD1; clone_size: .; j_call: TRBJ1-1; v_call: TRBV12-3/TRBV12-4
cdr3_nt: TGTGCCAGCAGTCCCCGGCCCCACTTAGGTGAAAAACTGTTTTTT; cdr3_aa: CASSPRPHLGEKLFF; d_call: .; clone_size: .; j_call: TRBJ1-4; v_call: TRBV12-3/TRBV12-4
cdr3_nt: TGTGCCAGCAGTTCGGGGGGGGGACTTATACGGGAGATCTACAATGAGCAGTTCTTC; cdr3_aa: CASSSGGGLIREIYNEQFF; d_call: TRBD2; clone_size: .; j_call: TRBJ2-1; v_call: TRBV28
cdr3_nt: TGTGCCAGCAGCCCCCACCTCCTTATCACAGATACGCAGTATTTT; cdr3_aa: CASSPHLLITDTQYF; d_call: .; clone_size: .; j_call: TRBJ2-3; v_call: TRBV4-2
cdr3_nt: TGCGCCAGCAGCCTCATCCTTGCTGGGGCCAACGTCCTGACTTTC; cdr3_aa: CASSLILAGANVLTF; d_call: .; clone_size: .; j_call: TRBJ2-6; v_call: TRBV6-5
cdr3_nt: TGTGCCAGCAGCCAAGTTGGCGGGGCTAGCGGGTCGCGGACGCAGTATTTT; cdr3_aa: CASSQVGGASGSRTQYF; d_call: TRBD2; clone_size: few; j_call: TRBJ2-3; v_call: TRBV3-1
cdr3_nt: TGCGCCAGCAGTGAGTCGACAGGCGCTCAGCCCCAGCATTTT; cdr3_aa: CASSESTGAQPQHF; d_call: .; clone_size: few; j_call: TRBJ1-5; v_call: TRBV10-1
cdr3_nt: TGCGCCAGTCAACTAGCGGGGGGCCTTTACTACGAGCAGTACTTC; cdr3_aa: CASQLAGGLYYEQYF; d_call: TRBD2; clone_size: .; j_call: TRBJ2-7; v_call: TRBV5-1
cdr3_nt: TGCGCCAGCAGCTTCGAGGGGACAGGCACTGAAGCTTTCTTT; cdr3_aa: CASSFEGTGTEAFF; d_call: TRBD1; clone_size: .; j_call: TRBJ1-1; v_call: TRBV5-1
cdr3_nt: TGTGCCAGCTCACCACGGACAGGGACCTCTGGGGCCAACGTCCTGACTTTC; cdr3_aa: CASSPRTGTSGANVLTF; d_call: TRBD1; clone_size: few; j_call: TRBJ2-6; v_call: TRBV18
cdr3_nt: TGCGCCAGCAACCTTGCGCCACCGGAGACCCAGTACTTC; cdr3_aa: CASNLAPPETQYF; d_call: .; clone_size: .; j_call: TRBJ2-5; v_call: TRBV5-1
cdr3_nt: TGCAGTGCTAGAGTACCGGTGTCTGGGGCCAACGTCCTGACTTTC; cdr3_aa: CSARVPVSGANVLTF; d_call: .; clone_size: few; j_call: TRBJ2-6; v_call: TRBV20-1
cdr3_nt: TGTGCCAGCAGGCCGGGACTACCGGGGGGCTACGAGCAGTACTTC; cdr3_aa: CASRPGLPGGYEQYF; d_call: TRBD2; clone_size: .; j_call: TRBJ2-7; v_call: TRBV12-3/TRBV12-4
cdr3_nt: TGCAGTGCTAGTTGGGCTAGCGGGGGGATCACCTACGAGCAGTACTTC; cdr3_aa: CSASWASGGITYEQYF; d_call: TRBD2; clone_size: .; j_call: TRBJ2-7; v_call: TRBV20-1